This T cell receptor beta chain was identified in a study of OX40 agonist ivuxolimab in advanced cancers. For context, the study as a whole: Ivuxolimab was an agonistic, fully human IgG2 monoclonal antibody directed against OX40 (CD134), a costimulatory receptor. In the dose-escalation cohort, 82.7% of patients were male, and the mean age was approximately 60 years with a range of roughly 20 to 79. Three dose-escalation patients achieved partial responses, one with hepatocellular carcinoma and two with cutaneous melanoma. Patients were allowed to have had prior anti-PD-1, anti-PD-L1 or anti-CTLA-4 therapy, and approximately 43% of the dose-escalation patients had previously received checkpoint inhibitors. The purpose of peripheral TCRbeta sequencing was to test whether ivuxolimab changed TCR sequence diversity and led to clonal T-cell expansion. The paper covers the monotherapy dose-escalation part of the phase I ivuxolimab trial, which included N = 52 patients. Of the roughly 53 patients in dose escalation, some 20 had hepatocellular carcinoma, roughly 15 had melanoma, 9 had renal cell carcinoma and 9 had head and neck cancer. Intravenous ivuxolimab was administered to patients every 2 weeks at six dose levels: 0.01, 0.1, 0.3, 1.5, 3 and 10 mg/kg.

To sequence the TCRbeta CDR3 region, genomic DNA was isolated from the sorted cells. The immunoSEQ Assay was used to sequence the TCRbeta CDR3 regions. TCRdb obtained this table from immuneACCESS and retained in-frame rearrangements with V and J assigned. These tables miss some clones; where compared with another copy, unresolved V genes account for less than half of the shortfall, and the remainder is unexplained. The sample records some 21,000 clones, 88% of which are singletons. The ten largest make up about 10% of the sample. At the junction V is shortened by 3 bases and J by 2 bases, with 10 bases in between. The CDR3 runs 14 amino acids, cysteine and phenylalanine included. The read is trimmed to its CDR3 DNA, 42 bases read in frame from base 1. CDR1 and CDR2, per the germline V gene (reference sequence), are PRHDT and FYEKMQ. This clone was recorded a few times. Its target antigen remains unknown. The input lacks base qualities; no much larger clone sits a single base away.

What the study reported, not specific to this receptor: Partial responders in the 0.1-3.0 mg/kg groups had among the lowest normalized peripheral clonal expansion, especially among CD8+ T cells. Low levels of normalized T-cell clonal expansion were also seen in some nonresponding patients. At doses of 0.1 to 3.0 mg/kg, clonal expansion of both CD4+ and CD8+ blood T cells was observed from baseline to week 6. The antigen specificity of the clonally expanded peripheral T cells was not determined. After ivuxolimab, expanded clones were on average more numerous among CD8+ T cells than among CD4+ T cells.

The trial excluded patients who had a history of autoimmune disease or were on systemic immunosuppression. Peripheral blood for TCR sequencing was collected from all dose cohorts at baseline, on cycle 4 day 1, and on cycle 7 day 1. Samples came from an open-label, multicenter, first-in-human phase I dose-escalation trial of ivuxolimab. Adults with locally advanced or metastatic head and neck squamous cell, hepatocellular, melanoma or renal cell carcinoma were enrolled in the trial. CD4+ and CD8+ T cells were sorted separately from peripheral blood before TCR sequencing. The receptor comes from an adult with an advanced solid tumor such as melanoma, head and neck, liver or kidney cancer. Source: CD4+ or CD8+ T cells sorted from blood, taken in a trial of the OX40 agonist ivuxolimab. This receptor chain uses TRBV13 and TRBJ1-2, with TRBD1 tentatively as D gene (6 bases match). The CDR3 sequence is CASSFRTVNYGYTF. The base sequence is TGTGCCAGCAGCTTCCGGACAGTAAACTATGGCTACACCTTC.